This record concerns one T cell receptor (beta chain) sequence. This record belongs to a study of shared clonotypes between healthy human individuals. Study as a whole: A donor's plate count was three for CD4 naive and three for CD4 memory; CD8 naive had two and CD8 memory one.

TCRdb's table, derived via immunoSEQ multiplex PCR, lists solely in-frame clones and lacks some. The sample lists over 1.4 million clones, over 95% seen once, with approximately 1% in the top ten. The sequencing sample was made of naive CD4+ T cells sorted from blood. This sample's subset: CD45RA+ positively selected. The receptor's source is a man younger than 45 in good health.

CDR3 protein: CASRHGQVSPASGELFF. DNA for the CDR3: TGTGCCAGCAGACATGGACAGGTTTCCCCTGCGTCCGGGGAGCTGTTTTTT. The rearrangement uses TRBV27 and TRBJ2-2; TRBD1 matches at 7 bases. Germline lookup yields CDR1 MNHEY and CDR2 SMNVEV (reference sequence). This CDR3 spans 17 amino acids. Trimming removed 6 bases from V and 6 bases from J; junction bases left unmatched: 16.